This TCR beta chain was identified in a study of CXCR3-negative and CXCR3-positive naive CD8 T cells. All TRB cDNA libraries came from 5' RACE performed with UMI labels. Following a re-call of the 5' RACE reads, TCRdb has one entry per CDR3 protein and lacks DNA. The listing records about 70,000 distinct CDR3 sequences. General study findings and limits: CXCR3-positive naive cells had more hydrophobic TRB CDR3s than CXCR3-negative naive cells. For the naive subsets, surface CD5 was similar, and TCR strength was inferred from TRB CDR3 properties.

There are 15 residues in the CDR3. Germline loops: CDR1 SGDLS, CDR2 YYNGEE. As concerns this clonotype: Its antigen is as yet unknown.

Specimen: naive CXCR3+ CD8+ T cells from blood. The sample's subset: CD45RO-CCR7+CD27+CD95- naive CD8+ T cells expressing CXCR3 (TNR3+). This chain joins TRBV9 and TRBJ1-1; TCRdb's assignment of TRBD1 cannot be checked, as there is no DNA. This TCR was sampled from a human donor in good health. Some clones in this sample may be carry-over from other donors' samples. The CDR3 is CASSPTPGQGEYGFF.